The 25 T cell receptor beta chains below all came from one sample that was sequenced in a study of CD4+ T cells in melanoma. Only in-frame clones appear in the TCRdb table, and some are missing; sequencing was by immunoSEQ multiplex PCR. The repertoire holds 50,000 to 60,000 clones, about 70% seen once, with about 5% in the top ten. The material sequenced was tumor tissue. These receptor sequences come from a human donor with melanoma.

The chain combines TRBV5-1 with TRBJ1-3, with D maybe TRBD1 (6 bases). This CDR3 region has 16 residues. The V and J ends lost 4 bases and 0 bases respectively, with 14 bases between them. CDR1 and CDR2 from the germline V gene are SGHRS and YFSETQ. CDR3 bases: TGCGCCAGCAGCCCCCAGGGGTCCAACTCTGGAAACACCATATATTTT. It codes for CASSPQGSNSGNTIYF.

The V call is TRBV19, the J call TRBJ2-7; 9 bases align to TRBD2. The CDR3 consists of 13 residues. V dropped 11 bases and J dropped 5; count of bases not matched to a gene: 10. The germline gives CDR1 LNHDA, CDR2 SQIVND (reference sequence). CDR3 nucleotides: TGTGCCTCCGGACCCCTAGCGGGGAACGAGCAGTACTTC. This gives the protein CASGPLAGNEQYF.

The chain carries TRBV7-8 and TRBJ2-7, with 7 bases identical to TRBD1. Germline CDR1 is SGHVS and CDR2 is FQNEAQ. The CDR3 is made up of 16 amino acids. J was trimmed by 4 bases and V by 0 bases; bases with no gene match: 9. CDR3 in DNA: TGTGCCAGCAGCTTAGCGCTTCTAGGGGGCATATACGAGCAGTACTTC. It encodes CASSLALLGGIYEQYF.

The chain has TRBV18 and TRBJ2-5; 8 bases agree with TRBD1. Trimming cost V 4 bases and J 4 bases; bases outside gene matches: 8. The V gene's germline CDR1 is KGHSH and CDR2 LQKENI. This CDR3 region has 15 residues. CDR3 loop: CASSQTGGRGETQYF. DNA of the CDR3: TGTGCCAGCTCACAAACAGGGGGTCGAGGAGAGACCCAGTACTTC.

This clone showed up just a few times. The J gene is TRBJ1-6, the V gene TRBV2; D not certain. Per germline, CDR1 SNHLY and CDR2 FYNNEI. The V and J ends lost 3 bases and 10 bases respectively, with 16 bases between them. The CDR3 is 15 residues long. CDR3 DNA sequence: TGTGCCAGCAGTGATGAGGGAGCCTCGAGGTCACCCCTCCACTTT. Its protein is CASSDEGASRSPLHF.

The V gene is TRBV7-9, the J gene TRBJ1-1, with 9 bases matching TRBD1. The CDR3 loop spans 17 amino acids. The V gene's germline CDR1 is SEHNR and CDR2 FQNEAQ (reference sequence). V was clipped by 5 bases and J by 1 base; unmatched bases: 11. The CDR3 protein is CASSPSPGTGTNTEAFF. DNA of the CDR3: TGTGCCAGCAGCCCGAGTCCCGGGACAGGGACGAACACTGAAGCTTTCTTT.

The rearrangement joins TRBV5-1 to TRBJ2-7, with 9 nucleotides matching TRBD2. The germline gives CDR1 SGHRS, CDR2 YFSETQ. CDR3 length: 15 amino acids. With V trimmed by 2 bases and J by 0 bases, 3 bases remained unmatched. CDR3 sequence reads: CASSFKRGASYEQYF. CDR3 DNA sequence: TGCGCCAGCAGCTTTAAGCGGGGGGCCTCCTACGAGCAGTACTTC.

This clone was recorded many times. This rearrangement joins TRBV30 to TRBJ1-1, with D hard to call. The CDR3 is 15 residues long. Germline V gene data show CDR1 as GTSNPN and CDR2 as SVGIG (reference sequence). The germline V and J ends were trimmed by 2 bases and 0 bases, with 13 bases remaining between them. The CDR3 here is CAWSSLGSLNTEAFF. CDR3 nucleotides: TGTGCCTGGAGTTCTCTCGGCAGCTTGAACACTGAAGCTTTCTTT.

V and J are TRBV6-4 and TRBJ2-1, with 12 bases identical to TRBD2. Per the germline V gene, CDR1 is MRHNA and CDR2 is SNTAGT. The CDR3 has 17 residues. V lost 1 base, J lost 7 bases, and 8 bases stayed unmatched. CDR3: CASSDYPSGGVLNEQFF. CDR3 coding DNA: TGTGCCAGCAGTGACTACCCTAGCGGGGGGGTGTTAAATGAGCAGTTCTTC.

The chain links TRBV6-1 to TRBJ1-5, with TRBD1 identical over 8 bases. The CDR3 sequence is 15 residues long. Per the germline V gene, CDR1 is MNHNS and CDR2 is SASEGT. The ends lost 6 bases at V and 2 bases at J; junction bases unmatched: 6. The CDR3 region has the DNA TGTGCCAGCAGACACCAGGGGGCAGGCAATCAGCCCCAGCATTTT. It specifies CASRHQGAGNQPQHF.

The rearrangement joins TRBV30 to TRBJ2-4; TRBD1 agrees at 11 bases. The V and J ends lost 3 bases and 12 bases, in that order; junction bases with no gene match: 16. Germline V lookup: CDR1 GTSNPN, CDR2 SVGIG (reference sequence). CDR3 size: 16 residues. The CDR3 region is CAWRSKTGQGATGQYF. Written as DNA, the CDR3 is TGTGCCTGGAGGTCCAAAACCGGACAGGGGGCAACGGGTCAGTACTTC.

The count of this clone is one. The rearrangement uses TRBV4-2 and TRBJ2-1; 10 nucleotides line up with TRBD1. The ends lost 4 bases at V and 5 bases at J; junction bases unmatched: 5. The CDR3 extends over 15 amino acids. Germline CDR1 is LGHNA and CDR2 is YNFKEQ. CDR3 nucleotide sequence: TGTGCCAGCAGCCGGACAGGGGGTACGGACAATGAGCAGTTCTTC. It encodes CASSRTGGTDNEQFF.

The V gene is TRBV5-1, the J gene TRBJ2-1, with D perhaps matching TRBD1 (6 bases). V was clipped by 3 bases and J by 13 bases, with 14 bases between them. Per germline, CDR1 SGHRS and CDR2 YFSETQ. CDR3 length: 12 residues. The CDR3 coding sequence is TGCGCCAGCAGCTGGGCCGGGACACACCAGTTCTTC. This sequence encodes CASSWAGTHQFF.

The chain combines TRBV5-4 with TRBJ1-2, with 7 nucleotides matching TRBD1. The CDR3 is 16 amino acids. Per the germline V gene, CDR1 is SGHNT and CDR2 is YYREEE (reference sequence). Trimming cost V 1 base and J 3 bases; bases outside gene matches: 9. The CDR3 protein is CASSLYERGPYYGYTF. The DNA of the CDR3 is TGTGCCAGCAGCTTGTATGAAAGGGGGCCTTACTATGGCTACACCTTC. Full variable domain (outside the CDR3, taken from reference TRBV5-4 and TRBJ1-2): ETGVTQSPTHLIKTRGQQVTLRCSSQSGHNTVSWYQQALGQGPQFIFQYYREEENGRGNFPPRFSGLQFPNYSSELNVNALELDDSALYLCASSLYERGPYYGYTFGSGTRLTVV.

This clone was detected once. J is TRBJ1-6 and V is TRBV4-2; 7 nucleotides line up with TRBD1. Germline lookup yields CDR1 LGHNA and CDR2 YNFKEQ. The CDR3 extends over 18 amino acids. With V trimmed by 0 bases and J by 8 bases, 13 bases remained unmatched. The CDR3 nucleotides read TGTGCCAGCAGCCAAGATGGCGTTGTTGGGACAGAGGATTCACCCCTCCACTTT. Translated: CASSQDGVVGTEDSPLHF.

This chain uses TRBV28 with TRBJ2-7; maybe TRBD1 (6 bases). Trimming left V 5 bases short and J 2 bases short, with 16 bases between. CDR3 size: 15 residues. In germline, CDR1 is MDHEN, CDR2 SYDVKM. The CDR3 coding sequence is TGTGCCAGCAGTAAAACCGGGACACGGGCCTACGAGCAGTACTTC. Its protein product is CASSKTGTRAYEQYF. The entire variable domain, with the rest obtained from reference TRBV28 and TRBJ2-7, is as follows: DVKVTQSSRYLVKRTGEKVFLECVQDMDHENMFWYRQDPGLGLRLIYFSYDVKMKEKGDIPEGYSVSREKKERFSLILESASTNQTSMYLCASSKTGTRAYEQYFGPGTRLTVT.

The chain employs TRBV27 and TRBJ2-2; 7 bases are a match to TRBD1. CDR3 length: 13 residues. Germline trimming cut 7 bases from V and 4 bases from J; bases unmatched to any gene: 3. Looked up from germline, CDR1 is MNHEY and CDR2 is SMNVEV (reference sequence). CDR3 loop: CASKDRITGELFF. The CDR3 DNA follows: TGTGCCAGCAAGGACAGGATCACCGGGGAGCTGTTTTTT.

The chain joins TRBV5-1 to TRBJ1-2, with a tentative D call TRBD1 (5 bases). The germline V gene encodes CDR1 SGHRS and CDR2 YFSETQ. This CDR3 is built from 16 residues. The ends were cut back, 2 bases at V and 3 bases at J, with 17 bases in the middle. CDR3 bases: TGCGCCAGCAGCTTCGGGCCTTACAGGCAGGACTATGGCTACACCTTC. As protein: CASSFGPYRQDYGYTF.

By sample fraction, this clone is medium-sized. The chain combines TRBV30 with TRBJ2-5; TRBD1 matches at 8 bases. Losses at the gene ends were 3 bases for V and 6 bases for J; bases not matched to a gene: 6. CDR3 length equals 13 residues. In germline, CDR1 is GTSNPN, CDR2 SVGIG (reference sequence). The CDR3 here is CAWSRTGMKTQYF. As DNA, the CDR3 is TGTGCCTGGAGCCGGACAGGGATGAAGACCCAGTACTTC.

This sequence joins TRBV19 and TRBJ2-1; D may be TRBD2 (6 bases). CDR3 length: 14 amino acids. Germline loops: CDR1 LNHDA, CDR2 SQIVND (reference sequence). V was pared by 10 bases and J by 4 bases, with 17 bases between. CDR3 protein: CATRDSHHYNEQFF. The CDR3 region has the DNA TGTGCCACCCGGGACTCCCACCATTACAATGAGCAGTTCTTC.

This chain connects TRBV4-1 to TRBJ1-2; 7 nucleotides line up with TRBD1. Trimming at V came to 2 bases and at J to 5 bases, leaving 8 bases not matched to a gene. CDR1 is MGHRA and CDR2 is YSYEKL in the germline V gene. The CDR3 is 15 residues long. The CDR3 DNA sequence: TGCGCCAGCAGCCAAACAGGGGAGGGCCTTTATGGCTACACCTTC. Translated, it gives CASSQTGEGLYGYTF.

This chain joins TRBV9 and TRBJ1-4; no clear D gene. The CDR3 runs 16 residues. Trimming removed 3 bases from V and 8 bases from J, with 20 bases in between. CDR1 and CDR2 (germline): SGDLS, YYNGEE. CDR3 sequence reads: CASSASAVGLREKLFF. The CDR3 DNA reads as TGTGCCAGCAGCGCTTCCGCAGTGGGCCTCAGAGAAAAACTGTTTTTT.

This clone came up once. V usage is TRBV5-5 and J usage is TRBJ2-5; 9 bases map to TRBD2. V lost 3 bases to trimming and J lost 5 bases; unmatched junction nucleotides: 11. From germline, CDR1 is SGHKS and CDR2 YYEKEE (reference sequence). The CDR3 is 16 amino acids. The CDR3 DNA follows: TGTGCCAGCAGCTCCCTCCTAGCGGGGCTGTCGGAGACCCAGTACTTC. Amino acids: CASSSLLAGLSETQYF.

This chain joins TRBV5-1 and TRBJ1-2; unclear D gene. The length of the CDR3 is 14 residues. Germline V gives CDR1 SGHRS, CDR2 YFSETQ. Trimming pared 5 bases from V and 4 bases from J, leaving 15 bases between. CDR3 sequence (DNA): TGCGCCAGCAGGAGGTCAGAAATTTCCTATGGCTACACCTTC. Translating it yields CASRRSEISYGYTF.

This clone is labeled medium-sized. The rearrangement joins TRBV9 to TRBJ1-6; 10 bases map to TRBD1. V trimming: 1 base; J trimming: 5 bases; junction bases outside the gene matches: 6. Germline V gene sequence: CDR1 SGDLS, CDR2 YYNGEE. This CDR3 has 17 amino acids. The CDR3, as DNA: TGTGCCAGCAGCGTAAGTCGGGACAGGGGAGATAATTCACCCCTCCACTTT. Its protein is CASSVSRDRGDNSPLHF.